Shown below are 12 T cell receptor beta chains from a single sample sequenced in a study of CD8 T cells in Susac syndrome. RNA amounts of about 0.5 to 1 ug underwent reverse transcription with random hexamers. TCRdb re-analysed the immunoSEQ multiplex PCR reads in MiXCR, keeping a single row per CDR3 protein. Of some 60,000 distinct CDR3 sequences listed, around 90% are singletons. Material: CD8+ T cells from PBMCs. The source of these receptors is a human donor in good health.

This clonotype was counted between two and nine times. The genes are TRBV5-4 and TRBJ2-7; tentatively, D is TRBD2 (6 bases). The CDR3 is made up of 14 amino acids. The germline V gene encodes CDR1 SGHNT and CDR2 YYREEE (reference sequence). V dropped 0 bases and J dropped 2 bases, with 9 bases sitting between them. CDR3 nucleotides: TGTGCCAGCAGCTTGGTCGGGGGACCCTACGAGCAGTACTTC. Protein sequence: CASSLVGGPYEQYF.

The chain uses TRBV4-2 and TRBJ2-1, with 15 bases aligning to TRBD2. Germline lookup yields CDR1 LGHNA and CDR2 YNFKEQ. Losses at the gene ends were 0 bases for V and 5 bases for J; bases not matched to a gene: 2. The CDR3 has 17 residues. Here the CDR3 reads CASSQDGTSGGNNEQFF. The CDR3 coding sequence is TGTGCCAGCAGCCAAGACGGGACTAGCGGGGGGAACAATGAGCAGTTCTTC.

The chain is built from TRBV11-2 and TRBJ2-1, with TRBD2 as a possible D gene (5 bases). There are 13 residues in the CDR3. Germline assignment: CDR1 SGHAT and CDR2 FQNNGV. Trimming shortened V by 5 bases and J by 9 bases, and 14 bases separated the two germline ends. CDR3 coding DNA: TGTGCCAGCAGCCTCCAATCGGGGAGTGAGCAGTTCTTC. Protein: CASSLQSGSEQFF.

This chain joins TRBV6-2 or TRBV6-3 and TRBJ1-2, with TRBD1 as a possible D gene (5 bases). Trimming left V 2 bases short and J 6 bases short, with 19 bases between. The CDR3 is 16 amino acids. Germline CDR1 and CDR2: MNHEY and SVGEGT. The CDR3 reads CASSYTLLGRGHGYTF. The DNA of the CDR3 is TGTGCCAGCAGTTACACCCTACTGGGACGCGGCCATGGCTACACCTTC.

The V call is TRBV27, the J call TRBJ2-3; D is uncertain. There are 14 residues in the CDR3. The germline gives CDR1 MNHEY, CDR2 SMNVEV (reference sequence). V was cut by 2 bases and J by 0 bases, with 6 bases left in between. CDR3 sequence: CASSLLDSTDTQYF. The CDR3 DNA sequence: TGTGCCAGCAGTTTACTAGACAGCACAGATACGCAGTATTTT.

J is TRBJ1-2 and V is TRBV4-3; no reliable D call. This CDR3 is built from 15 residues. The ends were cut back, 0 bases at V and 0 bases at J, with 8 bases in the middle. Germline V gives CDR1 LGHNA, CDR2 YSLEER. CDR3 loop: CASSQDWEANYGYTF. CDR3 nucleotides: TGCGCCAGCAGCCAAGATTGGGAAGCTAACTATGGCTACACCTTC.

This chain connects TRBV19 to TRBJ1-2; D is unresolved. CDR1 is LNHDA, CDR2 SQIVND, per germline (reference sequence). This CDR3 region has 12 residues. The V end was cut by 9 bases, the J end by 4 bases, with 12 bases between. CDR3: CASLTLGYGYTF. The CDR3 region has the DNA TGTGCCAGCCTAACCCTGGGCTATGGCTACACCTTC.

The rearrangement links TRBV30 to TRBJ1-1; unclear D gene. Trimming removed 5 bases from V and 5 bases from J, with 18 bases in between. This CDR3 is built from 14 residues. Germline V lookup: CDR1 GTSNPN, CDR2 SVGIG (reference sequence). CDR3 nucleotide sequence: TGTGCCTGGGTTTGGAGTGGGAGCGAGACTGAAGCTTTCTTT. Its protein is CAWVWSGSETEAFF.

The chain links TRBV29-1 to TRBJ2-5; 9 bases line up with TRBD2. From germline, CDR1 is SQVTM and CDR2 ANQGSEA. The CDR3 is 14 amino acids. J gave up 4 bases and V 7 bases, and 10 bases lay outside the gene matches. CDR3 nucleotides: TGCAGCGCCGAAATGCGGGGGGGCTTAGAGACCCAGTACTTC. Protein: CSAEMRGGLETQYF.

This clonotype was detected only once. The rearrangement uses TRBV3-1 and TRBJ2-1; 15 bases match TRBD2. Germline CDR1 reads LGHDT; CDR2 reads YNNKEL (reference sequence). The V and J ends lost 5 bases and 4 bases, in that order; junction bases with no gene match: 12. This CDR3 spans 19 amino acids. CDR3 sequence reads: CASSVGLAGGPYYYNEQFF. CDR3 coding DNA: TGTGCCAGCAGCGTCGGACTAGCGGGGGGGCCGTATTATTACAATGAGCAGTTCTTC.

This rearrangement joins TRBV6-2 or TRBV6-3 to TRBJ2-1; 7 bases map to TRBD1. The CDR3 covers 12 residues. J was trimmed by 10 bases and V by 5 bases; bases with no gene match: 5. Germline V lookup: CDR1 MNHEY, CDR2 SVGEGT. CDR3 amino acids: CASSKEDREQFF. The CDR3 DNA reads as TGTGCCAGCAGTAAAGAGGACAGGGAGCAGTTCTTC.

The V call is TRBV5-1, the J call TRBJ2-3; D might be TRBD1 or TRBD2, each matching 5 bases. Germline V gene data show CDR1 as SGHRS and CDR2 as YFSETQ. With 0 bases removed from V and 6 bases from J, the gap between germline ends came to 20 bases. The CDR3 loop spans 17 amino acids. DNA of the CDR3: TGCGCCAGCAGCTTGGCCGGAGGCCCCCTAGGGGTGGATACGCAGTATTTT. Its protein is CASSLAGGPLGVDTQYF.